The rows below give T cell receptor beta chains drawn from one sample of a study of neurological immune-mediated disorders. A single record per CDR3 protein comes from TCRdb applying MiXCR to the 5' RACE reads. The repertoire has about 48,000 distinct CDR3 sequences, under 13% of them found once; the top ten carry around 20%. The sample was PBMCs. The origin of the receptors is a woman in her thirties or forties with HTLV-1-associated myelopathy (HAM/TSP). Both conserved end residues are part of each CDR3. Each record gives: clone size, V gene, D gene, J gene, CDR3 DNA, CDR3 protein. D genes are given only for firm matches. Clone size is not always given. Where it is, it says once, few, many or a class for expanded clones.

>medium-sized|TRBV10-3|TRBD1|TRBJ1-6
TGTGCCAGTACGGACAGGGCAGCCGGTAATTCACCCCTCCACTTT
CASTDRAAGNSPLHF
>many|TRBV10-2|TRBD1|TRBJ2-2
TGCGCCAGCAGTGCCGGTCAGACAGGGACGGGCACCGGGGAGCTGTTTTTT
CASSAGQTGTGTGELFF
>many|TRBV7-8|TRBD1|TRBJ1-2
TGTGCCAGCAGCTTAGGGGCAGGGGGGAACTATGGCTACACCTTC
CASSLGAGGNYGYTF
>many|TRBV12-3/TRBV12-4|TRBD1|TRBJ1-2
TGTGCCAGCAGCAGACAGGGAGCAATCAACTATGGCTACACCTTC
CASSRQGAINYGYTF
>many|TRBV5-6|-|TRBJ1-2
TGTGCCAGCAGCTCGGTCGCGGGAAAGGGAAACTATGGCTACACCTTC
CASSSVAGKGNYGYTF
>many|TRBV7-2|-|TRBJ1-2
TGTGCCAGCAGCTTGTCACAGTACTATGGCTACACCTTC
CASSLSQYYGYTF
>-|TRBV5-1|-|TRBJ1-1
TGCGCCAGCAGCTTGGGCGGGCGGGAAGCCACTGAAGCTTTCTTT
CASSLGGREATEAFF
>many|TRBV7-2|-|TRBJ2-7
TGTGCCAGCAGCCCGCTCGGGGTCCACGAGCAGTACTTC
CASSPLGVHEQYF
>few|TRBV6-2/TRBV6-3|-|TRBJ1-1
TGTGCCAGCAGAGAACCGGGAGGAGTAACTGAAGCTTTCTTT
CASREPGGVTEAFF
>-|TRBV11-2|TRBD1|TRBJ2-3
TGTGCCAGCAGCCCCGGGACAGGGAGAACAGATACGCAGTATTTT
CASSPGTGRTDTQYF
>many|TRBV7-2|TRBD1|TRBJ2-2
TGTGCCAGCGGGACAGTGGTTTTAAGCCCAAACACCGGGGAGCTGTTTTTT
CASGTVVLSPNTGELFF
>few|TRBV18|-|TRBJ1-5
TGTGCCAGCTCCCCCGAGCGGGGGGACAACCAGCCCCAGCATTTT
CASSPERGDNQPQHF
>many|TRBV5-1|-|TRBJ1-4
TGCGCCAGCAGCTTGGAGGGGGGGGAGAATGAAAAACTGTTTTTT
CASSLEGGENEKLFF
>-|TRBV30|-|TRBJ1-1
TGTGCCTGGAGGGACTGGAAGAACACTGAAGCTTTCTTT
CAWRDWKNTEAFF
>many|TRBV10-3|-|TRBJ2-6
TGTGCCATCAACGACAGAGACTCTGGGGCCAACGTCCTGACTTTC
CAINDRDSGANVLTF
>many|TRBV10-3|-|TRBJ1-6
TGTGCCATCAAACCTGACGCGCCCTATAATTCACCCCTCCACTTT
CAIKPDAPYNSPLHF
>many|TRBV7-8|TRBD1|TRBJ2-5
TGTGCCAGCGGGAAGACAGGGGGCCAAGAGACCCAGTACTTC
CASGKTGGQETQYF
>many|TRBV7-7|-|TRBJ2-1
TGTGCCAGCAGCTTAGCTATGAGCTCCTACAATGAGCAGTTCTTC
CASSLAMSSYNEQFF
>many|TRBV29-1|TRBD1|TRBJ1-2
TGCAGCGTTGAAGCCAGAGGGCCATTCGGGACAGCAGCTAACTATGGCTACACCTTC
CSVEARGPFGTAANYGYTF
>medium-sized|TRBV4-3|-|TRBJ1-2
TGCGCCAGCAGCCCTCGATACTCCGTCGACTATGGCTACACCTTC
CASSPRYSVDYGYTF
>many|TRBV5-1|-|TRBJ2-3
TGCGCCAGCAGCTTAGGCGGGTCCAGGGCAGATACGCAGTATTTT
CASSLGGSRADTQYF
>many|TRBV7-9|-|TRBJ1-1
TGTGCCAGCAGCTTCGGGCCGCCGAACACTGAAGCTTTCTTT
CASSFGPPNTEAFF
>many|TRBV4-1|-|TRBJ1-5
TGCGCCAGCAGCCCGCTAGGGGAGGGTGGGCAGCCCCAGCATTTT
CASSPLGEGGQPQHF
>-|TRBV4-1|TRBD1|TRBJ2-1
TGCACCAGTACGACACGGACAGGGGTCAATGAGCAGTTCTTC
CTSTTRTGVNEQFF
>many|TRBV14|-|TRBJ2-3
TGTGCCAGCAGCCAAGTGGGGAGCACAGATACGCAGTATTTT
CASSQVGSTDTQYF
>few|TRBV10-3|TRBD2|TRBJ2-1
TGTGCCATCAGTGAGCGCCGGGCGGGGGGCCTCCATGAGCAGTTCTTC
CAISERRAGGLHEQFF
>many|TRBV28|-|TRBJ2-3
TGTGCCAGCAGTTTCCCCACAGGGTCCCGCACAGATACGCAGTATTTT
CASSFPTGSRTDTQYF
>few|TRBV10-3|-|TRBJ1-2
TGTGCCATCTCCAGGGAGGAGGGCTATGGCTACACCTTC
CAISREEGYGYTF
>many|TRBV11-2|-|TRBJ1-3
TGTGCCAGCAGCCTAAGTCGCTCTGGAAACACCATATATTTT
CASSLSRSGNTIYF
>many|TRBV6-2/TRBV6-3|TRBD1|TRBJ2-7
TGTGCCAGCAGTAACGACAGGGGCCGTTCCTACGAGCAGTACTTC
CASSNDRGRSYEQYF
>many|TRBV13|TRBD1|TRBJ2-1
TGTGCCAGCAGCTTAACGCACGACAGGGGGCGGGATGAGCAGTTCTTC
CASSLTHDRGRDEQFF
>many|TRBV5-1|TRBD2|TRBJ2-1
TGCGCCAGCACCCCCCCCGGGAGGGGAGGGGATGAGCAGTTCTTC
CASTPPGRGGDEQFF
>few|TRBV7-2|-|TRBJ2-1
TGTGCCAGCAGCTTAGCCCTCGCTAGTTACCCTGCCCATGAGCAGTTCTTC
CASSLALASYPAHEQFF
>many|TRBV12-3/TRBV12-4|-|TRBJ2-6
TGTGCCAGCAGTTTACAGGGGACGGGGTCCGGGGCCAACGTCCTGACTTTC
CASSLQGTGSGANVLTF
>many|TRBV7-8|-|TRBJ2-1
TGTGCCAGCAGCCCCGGGGGTCTAGTAAATGAGCAGTTCTTC
CASSPGGLVNEQFF
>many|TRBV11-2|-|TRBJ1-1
TGTGCCAGCAGCTTCGGCAGCTCCACTGAAGCTTTCTTT
CASSFGSSTEAFF